A single sample gave rise to the 5 T cell receptor beta chains below, sequenced in a study of T cells in Graves' hyperthyroidism and ophthalmopathy (dated by TCRdb to the late 2010s). Libraries came from multiplex PCR. Reads for this sample came from an Illumina HiSeq 2000. The TCR beta CDR3 regions were amplified from the RNA transcripts. A first-round RT-PCR of the TCR CDR3 used the HTBI primer set with the Qiagen OneStep RT-PCR kit. Starting from the raw public reads, TCRdb applied fastp trimming at Q25, assembled clones with MiXCR and retained in-frame beta chains. Identical CDR3 protein sequences are pooled into one entry, listed with their most common genes and DNA. For this sample there are 200,000 to 250,000 distinct CDR3 sequences; 17% appear just once. In total, the top ten clones hold roughly 53% of the sample. The sequenced material came from blood. Receptors were obtained from a man aged 45 to 65 with Graves' hyperthyroidism.

Ten or more counts support this clonotype. The chain recombines TRBV6-1 with TRBJ2-1, with 7 bases matching TRBD1. The CDR3 covers 16 residues. Germline assignment: CDR1 MNHNS and CDR2 SASEGT. J was trimmed by 2 bases and V by 6 bases; bases with no gene match: 10. The CDR3 is CASSATGQRAYNEQFF. The CDR3 nucleotides are TGTGCCAGCAGCGCAACGGGACAGAGAGCCTACAATGAGCAGTTCTTC.

The CDR3 nucleotides read TGTGCCAGCAGCCAAGATAGCGGGGGGGGATACGAGCAGTACTTC. Encoded protein: CASSQDSGGGYEQYF. The V and J genes are TRBV3-1 and TRBJ2-7; 11 bases are a match to TRBD2. The germline CDR1 and CDR2 sequences are LGHDT and YNNKEL (reference sequence). Germline trimming cut 0 bases from V and 4 bases from J; bases unmatched to any gene: 2. The CDR3 contains 15 residues.

This clonotype was counted at least ten times. The chain carries TRBV7-2 and TRBJ2-1; D is perhaps TRBD2 (6 bases). Germline values: CDR1 SGHTA, CDR2 FQGNSA. The CDR3 extends over 13 amino acids. V lost 5 bases and J 7 bases, leaving 12 bases between the germline ends. The CDR3 nucleotides are TGTGCCAGCAGCCATGAGGCGGGGAATGAGCAGTTCTTC. This codes for CASSHEAGNEQFF.

This clonotype has more than one count but fewer than ten. The chain is built from TRBV5-1 and TRBJ1-4; unclear D gene. CDR1 is SGHRS, CDR2 YFSETQ, per germline. The CDR3 length is 13 residues. Trimming cost V 0 bases and J 8 bases, with 8 bases left between them. The CDR3 loop reads CASSLEAREKLFF. In nucleotides, the CDR3 is TGCGCCAGCAGCTTGGAGGCTCGGGAAAAACTGTTTTTT. The full variable domain, its missing parts supplied by reference TRBV5-1 and TRBJ1-4, is KAGVTQTPRYLIKTRGQQVTLSCSPISGHRSVSWYQQTPGQGLQFLFEYFSETQRNKGNFPGRFSGRQFSNSRSEMNVSTLELGDSALYLCASSLEAREKLFFGSGTQLSVL.

The chain combines TRBV6-1 with TRBJ1-5; D possibly corresponds to TRBD1 (5 bases). The CDR3 spans 13 residues. Germline V gives CDR1 MNHNS, CDR2 SASEGT. Trimming shortened V by 6 bases and J by 6 bases, and 12 bases separated the two germline ends. The CDR3 loop is CASSLGGFQPQHF. The CDR3 region has the DNA TGTGCCAGCAGCCTCGGGGGGTTTCAGCCCCAGCATTTT.